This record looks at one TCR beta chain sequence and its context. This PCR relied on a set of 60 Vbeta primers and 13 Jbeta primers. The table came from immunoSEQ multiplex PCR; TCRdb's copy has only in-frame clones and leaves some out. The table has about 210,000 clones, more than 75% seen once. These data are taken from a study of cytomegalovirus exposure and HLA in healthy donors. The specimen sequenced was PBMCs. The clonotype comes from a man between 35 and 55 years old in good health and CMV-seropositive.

CDR3 nucleotides: TGTGCCAGCAGTTACCCTCCAGGGGATCAGCCCCAGCATTTT. Its translation: CASSYPPGDQPQHF. The rearrangement links TRBV6-5 to TRBJ1-5; possible D gene TRBD1, 6 bases. The V end was cut by 2 bases, the J end by 5 bases, with 10 bases between. The CDR3 loop spans 14 amino acids. In germline, CDR1 is MNHEY, CDR2 SVGAGI.